This T cell receptor beta chain was observed in a study of shared clonotypes between healthy human individuals. Study-wide findings and caveats: In contrast to clonotypes shared by all four donors, non-shared clonotypes had lower generation probabilities. A handful of donors showed sharing of around 5% of naive CD4 clonotypes. Represented diversity, genetic and exposure-history alike, was limited by few donors.

Every subset had its genomic DNA shared out evenly among several immunoSEQ plates. Here immunoSEQ multiplex PCR was the method, and the copy in TCRdb shows in-frame clones only, minus some. This repertoire shows about 2.3 million clones, more than 85% found once; its top ten account for about 0.41%. With respect to this clone: Antigen unknown. The same CDR3 also results from other DNA sequences found in this sample.

The ends were cut back, 6 bases at V and 0 bases at J, with 8 bases in the middle. The CDR3 contains 13 residues. CDR1 and CDR2 from the germline V gene are MNHEY and SVGAGI. The J gene is TRBJ1-2, the V gene TRBV6-5; D is possibly TRBD1 (5 bases). The sample consisted of naive CD4+ T cells from PBMCs. The subset was: CD45RA+ positively selected. This receptor was identified in a man in his late teens or twenties in good health. Some clones in this sample may be carry-over from other donors' samples. CDR3 sequence (DNA): TGTGCCAGCAGGATGACAGCTAACTATGGCTACACCTTC. This translates into CASRMTANYGYTF.